This T cell receptor beta chain was sequenced during a study of T-cell reconstitution after alpha-beta-depleted transplantation in children. Concerning this clonotype: The antigen is undetermined.

The study, taken as a whole, reports: TCRbeta diversity was high at day 60 in some patients (a result of surviving recipient T cells and thymic progenitors). Alpha-beta T cells about two months after transplant reportedly derived from several hundred expanded graft clones.

Trimming removed 3 bases from V and 5 bases from J, with 15 bases in between. This CDR3 is built from 14 residues. Germline CDR1 and CDR2: DFQATT and SNEGSKA (reference sequence). Preparation of the TCRbeta library used unique molecular identifiers. Via MiXCR, TCRdb re-called the PCR reads, giving one row per CDR3 protein. Of 500,000 to 650,000 distinct CDR3 sequences listed, 10% to 12% are singletons. This clonotype was obtained from a female patient aged 2-9 years who had a stem cell transplant for aplastic anemia, so the T cells may come from the graft donor. This sequence joins TRBV20-1 and TRBJ2-3, with TRBD2 as a possible D gene (6 bases). The sample was PBMCs, mostly from graft donor cells, taken 180 days after TCRalphabeta/CD19-depleted stem cell transplant. The CDR3 nucleotides read TGCAGTGCTAGGGGCGGGACTTCGGGAGATACGCAGTATTTT. It encodes CSARGGTSGDTQYF.